The text below deals with one TCR beta chain. The germline V gene encodes CDR1 SGHVS and CDR2 FQNEAQ. V shed 1 base and J shed 7 bases, with 19 bases lying between them. The CDR3 extends over 17 amino acids. This specimen comes from a study of shared clonotypes between healthy human individuals. An approximately 200 ng quantity of DNA, roughly 29,000 T cell genomes, went into the sorted-subset replicate PCRs. The method was immunoSEQ multiplex PCR; TCRdb's version includes in-frame clones alone and lacks a portion of them. The sample has approximately 2.4 million clones, almost 96% seen once. Memory CD4+ cells were the fraction left after CD45RA+ naive selection.

This chain joins TRBV7-8 and TRBJ1-4, with a possible D match to TRBD1 (6 bases). The sequenced sample was naive CD4+ T cells sorted from blood. The subset is: CD45RA+ positively selected. This TCR derives from a man in his late teens or twenties in good health. CDR3 coding DNA: TGTGCCAGCAGCTTAGTAGTGATCTCGGGGGCTGGTGAAAAACTGTTTTTT. This encodes CASSLVVISGAGEKLFF.